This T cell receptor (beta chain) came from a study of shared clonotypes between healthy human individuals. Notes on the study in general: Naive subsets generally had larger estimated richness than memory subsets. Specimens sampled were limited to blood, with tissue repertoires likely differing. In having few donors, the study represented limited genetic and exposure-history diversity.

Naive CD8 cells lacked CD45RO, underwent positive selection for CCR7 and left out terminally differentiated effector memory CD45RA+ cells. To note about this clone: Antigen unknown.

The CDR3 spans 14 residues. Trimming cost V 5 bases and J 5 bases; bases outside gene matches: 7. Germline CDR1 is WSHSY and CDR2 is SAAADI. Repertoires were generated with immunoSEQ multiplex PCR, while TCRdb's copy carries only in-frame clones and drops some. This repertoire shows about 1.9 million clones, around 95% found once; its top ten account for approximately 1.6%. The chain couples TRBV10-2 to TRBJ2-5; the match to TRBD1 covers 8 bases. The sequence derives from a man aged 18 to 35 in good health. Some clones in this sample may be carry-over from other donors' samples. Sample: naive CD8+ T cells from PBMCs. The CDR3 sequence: CASSWTGRVETQYF. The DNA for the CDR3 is TGCGCCAGCAGTTGGACAGGGCGCGTGGAGACCCAGTACTTC.